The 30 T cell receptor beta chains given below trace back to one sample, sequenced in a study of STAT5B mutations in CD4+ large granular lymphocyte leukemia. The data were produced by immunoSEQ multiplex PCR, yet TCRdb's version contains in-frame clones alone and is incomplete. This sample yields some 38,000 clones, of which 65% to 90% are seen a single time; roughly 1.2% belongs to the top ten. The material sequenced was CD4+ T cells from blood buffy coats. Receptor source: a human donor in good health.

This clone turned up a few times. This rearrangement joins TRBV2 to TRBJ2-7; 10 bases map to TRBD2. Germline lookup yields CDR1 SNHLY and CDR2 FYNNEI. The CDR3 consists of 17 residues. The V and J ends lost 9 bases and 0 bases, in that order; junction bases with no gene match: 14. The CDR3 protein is CASWEGFSGGNSYEQYF. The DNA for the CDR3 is TGTGCCAGTTGGGAGGGCTTTAGCGGGGGGAACTCCTACGAGCAGTACTTC. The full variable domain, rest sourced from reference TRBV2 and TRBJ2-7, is EPEVTQTPSHQVTQMGQEVILRCVPISNHLYFYWYRQILGQKVEFLVSFYNNEISEKSEIFDDQFSVERPDGSNFTLKIRSTKLEDSAMYFCASWEGFSGGNSYEQYFGPGTRLTVT.

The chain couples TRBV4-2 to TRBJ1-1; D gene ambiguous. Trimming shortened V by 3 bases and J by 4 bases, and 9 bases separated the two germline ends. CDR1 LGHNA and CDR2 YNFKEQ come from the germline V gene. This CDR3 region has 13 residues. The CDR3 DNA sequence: TGTGCCAGCAGCCAGTTGGTTGGCACTGAAGCTTTCTTT. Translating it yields CASSQLVGTEAFF.

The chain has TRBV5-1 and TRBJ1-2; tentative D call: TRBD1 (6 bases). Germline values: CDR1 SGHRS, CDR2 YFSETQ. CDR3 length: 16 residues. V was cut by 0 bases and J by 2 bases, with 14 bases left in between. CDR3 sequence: CASSLGGQGSNYGYTF. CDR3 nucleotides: TGCGCCAGCAGCTTGGGGGGGCAGGGGTCGAACTATGGCTACACCTTC.

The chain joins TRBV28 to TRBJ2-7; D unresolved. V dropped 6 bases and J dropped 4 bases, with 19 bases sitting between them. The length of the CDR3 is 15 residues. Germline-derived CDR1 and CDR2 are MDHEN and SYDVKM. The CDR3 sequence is CASSETTGRIYEQYF. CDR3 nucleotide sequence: TGTGCCAGCAGCGAGACAACCGGTCGGATTTACGAGCAGTACTTC.

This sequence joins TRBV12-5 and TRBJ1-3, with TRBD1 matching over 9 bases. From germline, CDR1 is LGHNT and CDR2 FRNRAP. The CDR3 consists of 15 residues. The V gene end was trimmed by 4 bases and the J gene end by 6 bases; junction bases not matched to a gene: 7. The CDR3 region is CASGSGTGMVNTIYF. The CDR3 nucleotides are TGTGCTAGTGGTTCCGGGACAGGGATGGTAAACACCATATATTTT.

CDR3 sequence: CASSQQQGRATNEKLFF. In nucleotides, the CDR3 is TGTGCCAGCAGCCAACAACAGGGTAGGGCAACTAATGAAAAACTGTTTTTT. The rearrangement links TRBV4-2 to TRBJ1-4; TRBD1 might be the D (6 bases). This CDR3 is 17 amino acids long. V dropped 2 bases and J dropped 0 bases, with 13 bases sitting between them. Germline values: CDR1 LGHNA, CDR2 YNFKEQ.

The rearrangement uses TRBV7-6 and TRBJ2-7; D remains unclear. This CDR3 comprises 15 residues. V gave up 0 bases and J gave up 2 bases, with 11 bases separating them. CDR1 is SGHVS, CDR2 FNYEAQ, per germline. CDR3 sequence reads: CASSLATGVTYEQYF. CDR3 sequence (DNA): TGTGCCAGCAGCTTAGCAACCGGAGTTACCTACGAGCAGTACTTC.

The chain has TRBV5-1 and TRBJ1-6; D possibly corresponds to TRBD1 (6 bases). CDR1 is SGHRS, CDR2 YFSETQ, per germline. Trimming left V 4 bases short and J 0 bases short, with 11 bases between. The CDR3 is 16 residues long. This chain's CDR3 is CASSRDRSSYNSPLHF. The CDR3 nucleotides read TGCGCCAGCAGCAGAGACAGGAGCTCCTATAATTCACCCCTCCACTTT.

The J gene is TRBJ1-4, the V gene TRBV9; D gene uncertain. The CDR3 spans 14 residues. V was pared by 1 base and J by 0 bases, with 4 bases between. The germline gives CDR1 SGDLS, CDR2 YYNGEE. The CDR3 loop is CASSVQATNEKLFF. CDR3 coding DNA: TGTGCCAGCAGCGTACAGGCAACTAATGAAAAACTGTTTTTT. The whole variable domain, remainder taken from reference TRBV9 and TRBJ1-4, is DSGVTQTPKHLITATGQRVTLRCSPRSGDLSVYWYQQSLDQGLQFLIQYYNGEERAKGNILERFSAQQFPDLHSELNLSSLELGDSALYFCASSVQATNEKLFFGSGTQLSVL.

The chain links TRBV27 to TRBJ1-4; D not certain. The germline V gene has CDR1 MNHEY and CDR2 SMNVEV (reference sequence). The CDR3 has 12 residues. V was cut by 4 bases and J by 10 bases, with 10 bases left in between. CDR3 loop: CASSSPPGKLFF. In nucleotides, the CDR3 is TGTGCCAGCAGTTCGCCCCCTGGAAAACTGTTTTTT.

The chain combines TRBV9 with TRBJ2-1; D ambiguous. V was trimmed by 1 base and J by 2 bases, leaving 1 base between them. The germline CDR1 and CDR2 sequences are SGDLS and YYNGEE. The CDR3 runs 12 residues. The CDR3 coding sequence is TGTGCCAGCAGCGTAACCTACAATGAGCAGTTCTTC. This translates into CASSVTYNEQFF.

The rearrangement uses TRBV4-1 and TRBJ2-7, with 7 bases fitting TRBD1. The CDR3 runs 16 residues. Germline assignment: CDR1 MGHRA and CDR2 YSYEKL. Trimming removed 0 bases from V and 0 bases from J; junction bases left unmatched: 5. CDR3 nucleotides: TGCGCCAGCAGCCAAGATCCGGGACAGTTCTCCTACGAGCAGTACTTC. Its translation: CASSQDPGQFSYEQYF.

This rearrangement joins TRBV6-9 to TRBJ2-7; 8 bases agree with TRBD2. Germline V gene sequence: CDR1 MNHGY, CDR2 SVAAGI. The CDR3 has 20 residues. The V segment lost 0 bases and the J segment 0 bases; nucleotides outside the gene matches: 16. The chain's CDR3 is CASSYSLWSGGLRSSYEQYF. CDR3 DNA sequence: TGTGCCAGCAGTTATTCGTTGTGGAGCGGGGGCCTCAGGAGCTCCTACGAGCAGTACTTC.

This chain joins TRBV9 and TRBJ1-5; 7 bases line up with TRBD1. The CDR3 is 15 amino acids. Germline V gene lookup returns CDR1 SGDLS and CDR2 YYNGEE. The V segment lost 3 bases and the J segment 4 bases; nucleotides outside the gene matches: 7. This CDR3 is CASSAHGRGNQPQHF. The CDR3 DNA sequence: TGTGCCAGCAGCGCCCACGGCAGGGGGAATCAGCCCCAGCATTTT.

CDR3 DNA: TGCGCCAGCAGCTTAGGACTAGCGGGGGGACCCACAGATACGCAGTATTTT. This codes for CASSLGLAGGPTDTQYF. The V call is TRBV4-1, the J call TRBJ2-3; TRBD2 aligns across 14 bases. The length of the CDR3 is 17 residues. Germline CDR1 reads MGHRA; CDR2 reads YSYEKL. V was clipped by 5 bases and J by 2 bases; unmatched bases: 6.

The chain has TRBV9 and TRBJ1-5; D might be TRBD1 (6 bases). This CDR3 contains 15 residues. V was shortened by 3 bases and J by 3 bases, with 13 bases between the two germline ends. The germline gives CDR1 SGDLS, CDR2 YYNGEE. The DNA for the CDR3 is TGTGCCAGCAGCGCTACAGGGTATCCCAATCAGCCCCAGCATTTT. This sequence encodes CASSATGYPNQPQHF.

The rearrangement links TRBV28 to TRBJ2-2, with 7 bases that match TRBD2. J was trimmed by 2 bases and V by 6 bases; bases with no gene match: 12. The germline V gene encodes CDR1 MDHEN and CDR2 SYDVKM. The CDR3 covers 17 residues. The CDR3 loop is CASSHGGLAVNTGELFF. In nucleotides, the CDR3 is TGTGCCAGCAGCCACGGCGGGCTAGCGGTTAACACCGGGGAGCTGTTTTTT.

CDR3 DNA: TGTGCCAGCAGTTTTCGGCGGAATACGCAGTATTTT. It specifies CASSFRRNTQYF. The chain has TRBV28 and TRBJ2-3; no firm D call. This CDR3 has 12 amino acids. Germline CDR1 and CDR2: MDHEN and SYDVKM. Trimming shortened V by 3 bases and J by 7 bases, and 8 bases separated the two germline ends.

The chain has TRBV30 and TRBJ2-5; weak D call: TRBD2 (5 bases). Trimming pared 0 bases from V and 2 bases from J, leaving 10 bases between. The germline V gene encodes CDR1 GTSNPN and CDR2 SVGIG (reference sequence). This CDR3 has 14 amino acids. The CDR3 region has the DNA TGTGCCTGGAGTGTACGCGGAGGACAAGAGACCCAGTACTTC. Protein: CAWSVRGGQETQYF. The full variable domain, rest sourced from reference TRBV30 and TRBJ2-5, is SQTIHQWPATLVQPVGSPLSLECTVEGTSNPNLYWYRQAAGRGLQLLFYSVGIGQISSEVPQNLSASRPQDRQFILSSKKLLLSDSGFYLCAWSVRGGQETQYFGPGTRLLVL.

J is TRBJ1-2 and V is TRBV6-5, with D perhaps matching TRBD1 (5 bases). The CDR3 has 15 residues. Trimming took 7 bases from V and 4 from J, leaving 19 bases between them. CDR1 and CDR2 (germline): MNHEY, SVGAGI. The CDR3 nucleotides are TGTGCCAGCATCACGACGCAGGGAGTCGGCTATGGCTACACCTTC. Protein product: CASITTQGVGYGYTF.

The CDR3 region is CSVNGGAGRTYEQYF. In DNA form, the CDR3 reads TGCAGCGTTAACGGGGGGGCAGGTAGGACCTACGAGCAGTACTTC. V gene TRBV29-1 combines with J gene TRBJ2-7, with TRBD2 identical over 8 bases. This CDR3 is 15 amino acids long. The germline CDR1 and CDR2 sequences are SQVTM and ANQGSEA. V lost 5 bases, J lost 2 bases, and 11 bases stayed unmatched.

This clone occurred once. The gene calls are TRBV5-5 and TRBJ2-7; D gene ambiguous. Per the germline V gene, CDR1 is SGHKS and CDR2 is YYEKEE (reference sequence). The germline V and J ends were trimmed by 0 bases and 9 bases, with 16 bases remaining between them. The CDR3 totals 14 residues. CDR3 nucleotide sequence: TGTGCCAGCAGCTTGGATTCCCCCCGGTTGGGGCAGTACTTC. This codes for CASSLDSPRLGQYF.

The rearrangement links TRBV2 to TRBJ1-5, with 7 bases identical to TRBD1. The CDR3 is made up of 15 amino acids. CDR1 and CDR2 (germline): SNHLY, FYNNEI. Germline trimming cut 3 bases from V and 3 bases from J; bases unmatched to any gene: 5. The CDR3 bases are TGTGCCAGCAGTGAGGACAGGTCCTACAATCAGCCCCAGCATTTT. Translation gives CASSEDRSYNQPQHF.

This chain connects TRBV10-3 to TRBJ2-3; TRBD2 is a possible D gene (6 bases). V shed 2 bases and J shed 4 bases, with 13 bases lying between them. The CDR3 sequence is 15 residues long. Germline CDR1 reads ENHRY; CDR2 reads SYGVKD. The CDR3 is CAISERLVGPDTQYF. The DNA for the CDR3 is TGTGCCATCAGTGAGCGACTAGTTGGCCCAGATACGCAGTATTTT.

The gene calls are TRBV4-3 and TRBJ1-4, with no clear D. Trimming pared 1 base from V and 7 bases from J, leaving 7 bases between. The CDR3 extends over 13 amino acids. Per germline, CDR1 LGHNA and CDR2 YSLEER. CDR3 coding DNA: TGCGCCAGCAGCCAAGGGGCTCCTGAAAAACTGTTTTTT. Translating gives CASSQGAPEKLFF.

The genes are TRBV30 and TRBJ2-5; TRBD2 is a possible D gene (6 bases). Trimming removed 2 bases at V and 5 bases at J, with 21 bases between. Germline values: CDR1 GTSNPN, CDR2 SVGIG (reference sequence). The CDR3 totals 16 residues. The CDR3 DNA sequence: TGTGCCTGGAGTCCCTCGAAGCGGGTTCGCGTGGAGACCCAGTACTTC. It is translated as CAWSPSKRVRVETQYF.

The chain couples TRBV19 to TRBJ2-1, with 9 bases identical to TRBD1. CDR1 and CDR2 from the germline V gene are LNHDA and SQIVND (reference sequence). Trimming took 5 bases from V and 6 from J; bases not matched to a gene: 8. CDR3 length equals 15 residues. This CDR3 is CASSPRTGVFNEQFF. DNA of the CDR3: TGTGCCAGTAGTCCCCGGACAGGGGTCTTCAATGAGCAGTTCTTC.

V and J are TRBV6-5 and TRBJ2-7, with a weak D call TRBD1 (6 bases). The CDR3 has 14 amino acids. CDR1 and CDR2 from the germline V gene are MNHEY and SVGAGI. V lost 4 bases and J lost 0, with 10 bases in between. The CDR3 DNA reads TGTGCCAGCAGTTCTAACAGGGTCTCCTACGAGCAGTACTTC. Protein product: CASSSNRVSYEQYF.

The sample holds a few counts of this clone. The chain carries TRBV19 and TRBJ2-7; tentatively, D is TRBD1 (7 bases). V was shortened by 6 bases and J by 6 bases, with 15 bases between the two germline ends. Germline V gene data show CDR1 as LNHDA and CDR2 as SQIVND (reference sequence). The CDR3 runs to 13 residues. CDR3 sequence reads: CASRGRGAREQYF. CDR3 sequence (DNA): TGTGCCAGTAGGGGCAGGGGGGCCCGCGAGCAGTACTTC.

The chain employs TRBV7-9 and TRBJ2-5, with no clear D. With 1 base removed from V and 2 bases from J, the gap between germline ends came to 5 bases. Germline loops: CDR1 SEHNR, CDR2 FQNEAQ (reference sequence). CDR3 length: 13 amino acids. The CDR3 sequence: CASSLGPQETQYF. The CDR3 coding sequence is TGTGCCAGCAGCTTAGGGCCGCAAGAGACCCAGTACTTC.